Following are 6 T cell receptor beta chains from one sample sequenced in a study of Ad26.COV2.S vaccination and SARS-CoV-2 variants. Treatment indicated: some 19 received Ad26.COV2.S at low or high dose, single or two shots; 5 received placebo; per-sample allocation not given. The samples were gathered on day 63 after the first injection of vaccine or placebo. Sequencing used immunoSEQ multiplex PCR; TCRdb keeps in-frame clones, though not all of them. The top ten clones hold roughly 3% of a sample with roughly 250,000 clones, around 88% of them seen once. Sequenced here: peripheral blood, sampled in a trial of Ad26.COV2.S vaccine versus placebo. These receptors were obtained from a person aged 18-65 years who received the Ad26.COV2.S COVID-19 vaccine or a placebo.

V is TRBV6-5 and J is TRBJ1-6; the D is unclear. With 2 bases removed from V and 1 base from J, the gap between germline ends came to 9 bases. The CDR3 spans 16 residues. The germline V gene has CDR1 MNHEY and CDR2 SVGAGI. CDR3 residues: CASSYGRGSYNSPLHF. The CDR3 DNA reads TGTGCCAGCAGTTACGGCCGGGGTTCCTATAATTCACCCCTCCACTTT.

V gene TRBV7-6 combines with J gene TRBJ1-3; possibly TRBD1 for D (6 bases). Germline V lookup: CDR1 SGHVS, CDR2 FNYEAQ. The CDR3 spans 19 residues. V was shortened by 1 base and J by 1 base, with 20 bases between the two germline ends. The CDR3 DNA reads as TGTGCCAGCAGCTTAGGGGTCCGAAAGACAGGTCCGTCTGGAAACACCATATATTTT. This encodes CASSLGVRKTGPSGNTIYF.

This rearrangement joins TRBV19 to TRBJ1-5; no reliable D call. V gave up 3 bases and J gave up 7 bases, with 13 bases separating them. The germline gives CDR1 LNHDA, CDR2 SQIVND (reference sequence). The CDR3 is 14 residues long. The CDR3 DNA reads as TGTGCCAGTAGTATGGCTCGGTGGGGACAGCCCCAGCATTTT. It translates to CASSMARWGQPQHF.

The chain couples TRBV7-3 to TRBJ2-1; the match to TRBD2 covers 8 bases. This CDR3 has 17 amino acids. Germline CDR1 SGHTA, CDR2 FQGTGA. V lost 1 base, J lost 8 bases, and 13 bases stayed unmatched. CDR3 in DNA: TGTGCCAGCAGCTTAAACGCAGCCGGGAGGGCCGAGGATGAGCAGTTCTTC. Protein product: CASSLNAAGRAEDEQFF.

V and J are TRBV7-9 and TRBJ2-1; D gene uncertain. The CDR3 totals 15 residues. Germline V gives CDR1 SEHNR, CDR2 FQNEAQ (reference sequence). V lost 0 bases and J lost 6, with 12 bases in between. CDR3 amino acids: CASSLATVGLNEQFF. As DNA, the CDR3 is TGTGCCAGCAGCTTAGCCACAGTGGGCCTCAATGAGCAGTTCTTC.

This chain connects TRBV7-2 to TRBJ2-3; 8 bases map to TRBD2. V trimming: 5 bases; J trimming: 2 bases; junction bases outside the gene matches: 9. The germline gives CDR1 SGHTA, CDR2 FQGNSA. The CDR3 runs 16 residues. CDR3 coding DNA: TGTGCCAGCAGCCGCAGGACTAGCCGCGACACAGATACGCAGTATTTT. The encoded protein is CASSRRTSRDTDTQYF.